This passage covers 7 T cell receptor beta chains from one sample sequenced in a study of blood T cell repertoires in COVID-19. Here immunoSEQ multiplex PCR was the method, and the copy in TCRdb shows in-frame clones only, minus some. The sample lists a few hundred thousand clones; around 90% were seen once. Sequenced material: PBMCs or T cells enriched from blood (not recorded which). The receptors originated from a man aged 18 to 29 with acute COVID-19.

The rearrangement uses TRBV7-6 and TRBJ2-1; 13 nucleotides line up with TRBD2. This CDR3 comprises 17 residues. Unmatched junction bases numbered 6, after V lost 1 base and J lost 6 bases. Germline V gene data show CDR1 as SGHVS and CDR2 as FNYEAQ. The CDR3 DNA is TGTGCCAGCAGCTTAGAGAGGACTAGCGGGAGTGGCAATGAGCAGTTCTTC. Its translation is CASSLERTSGSGNEQFF.

The CDR3 reads CASSLTPTYTDTQYF. The CDR3 DNA reads TGTGCCAGCAGCTTAACTCCCACTTACACAGATACGCAGTATTTT. This chain joins TRBV7-3 and TRBJ2-3; D gene ambiguous. Trimming left V 0 bases short and J 2 bases short, with 9 bases between. This CDR3 has 15 amino acids. CDR1 and CDR2 (germline): SGHTA, FQGTGA. Full variable domain (missing parts from reference TRBV7-3 and TRBJ2-3): GAGVSQTPSNKVTEKGKYVELRCDPISGHTALYWYRQSLGQGPEFLIYFQGTGAADDSGLPNDRFFAVRPEGSVSTLKIQRTERGDSAVYLCASSLTPTYTDTQYFGPGTRLTVL.

The rearrangement links TRBV4-1 to TRBJ1-3; D is perhaps TRBD1 (5 bases). The CDR3 has 15 residues. V lost 6 bases, J lost 0 bases, and 12 bases lay in between. Germline loops: CDR1 MGHRA, CDR2 YSYEKL. Here the CDR3 reads CASSKTRDSGNTIYF. As DNA, the CDR3 is TGCGCCAGCAGTAAAACCAGGGACTCTGGAAACACCATATATTTT.

The chain joins TRBV28 to TRBJ2-5; 10 nucleotides match TRBD2. The V gene's germline CDR1 is MDHEN and CDR2 SYDVKM. The CDR3 spans 18 residues. Trimming removed 5 bases from V and 5 bases from J; junction bases left unmatched: 17. CDR3 nucleotides: TGTGCCAGCAGTAGGTTGTTCGGGCTAGCGGGAGATATGGAGACCCAGTACTTC. Translation gives CASSRLFGLAGDMETQYF.

The V and J genes are TRBV19 and TRBJ2-5, with 14 bases lining up with TRBD2. Germline V gives CDR1 LNHDA, CDR2 SQIVND (reference sequence). The J segment lost 6 bases and the V segment lost 5 bases, leaving 11 bases of the junction unmatched. This CDR3 has 17 residues. CDR3 residues: CASSPPSGLAGVKTQYF. In DNA, the CDR3 is TGTGCCAGTAGTCCTCCCTCGGGACTAGCGGGAGTAAAGACCCAGTACTTC.

The gene calls are TRBV9 and TRBJ1-3, with 7 positions matching TRBD1. J was trimmed by 0 bases and V by 4 bases; bases with no gene match: 4. This CDR3 spans 15 amino acids. CDR1 and CDR2 from the germline V gene are SGDLS and YYNGEE. This chain's CDR3 is CASSFDRDSGNTIYF. CDR3 DNA: TGTGCCAGCAGCTTCGACAGGGACTCTGGAAACACCATATATTTT. The complete variable domain, with remaining parts taken from reference TRBV9 and TRBJ1-3, reads DSGVTQTPKHLITATGQRVTLRCSPRSGDLSVYWYQQSLDQGLQFLIQYYNGEERAKGNILERFSAQQFPDLHSELNLSSLELGDSALYFCASSFDRDSGNTIYFGEGSWLTVV.

The chain recombines TRBV5-5 with TRBJ2-5, with D maybe TRBD2 (5 bases). The germline V gene has CDR1 SGHKS and CDR2 YYEKEE (reference sequence). V lost 3 bases and J lost 0, with 9 bases in between. The CDR3 has 14 amino acids. CDR3 residues: CASSSAVHQETQYF. CDR3 DNA: TGTGCCAGCAGCTCAGCGGTTCACCAAGAGACCCAGTACTTC.